The subject of this entry is one T cell receptor beta chain. The antigen is unknown. TCRdb keeps only in-frame clones here, not all; method: immunoSEQ multiplex PCR. The sample has about 1 million clones, under 80% seen once. These data belong to a study of shared clonotypes between healthy human individuals. Overall study findings and caveats: What limited the represented genetic and exposure-history diversity was the small number of donors.

Trimming stripped 2 bases from V and 7 bases from J, with 14 bases between. CDR3 length: 14 residues. Germline V lookup: CDR1 MNHEY, CDR2 SVGAGI. The rearrangement uses TRBV6-5 and TRBJ1-2; a weak D match, TRBD1 (6 bases). The material sequenced was memory CD4+ T cells sorted from blood. Subset: CD45RA-negative fraction. This receptor was obtained from a man aged 18 to 29 in good health. CDR3 bases: TGTGCCAGCAGTTACGAGGGGGTCCGGGGTGGCTACACCTTC. It is translated as CASSYEGVRGGYTF.